This paragraph covers one T cell receptor (beta chain) sequence. No antigen is known for it. No base-level quality is on record; no much larger clone is a single base apart. Inclusive of the bounding cysteine and phenylalanine, the CDR3 is 15 residues long. The read is trimmed to its CDR3 DNA, 45 bases read in frame from base 1. The germline V gene supplies CDR1 ENHRY and CDR2 SYGVKD. Trimming accounts for 7 bases at V and 0 bases at J, while the number of junction bases matched to no gene is 5. TCRbeta CDR3 regions were amplified from genomic DNA using the immunoSEQ Assay, a bias-controlled multiplex PCR. As for the authors' bioinformatics: The number of nucleated cells in each sample was estimated from the amplification of reference gene primers within the assay. To quantify the absolute abundance of each unique TCRbeta CDR3 rearrangement, sequence reads were collapsed and filtered. For each sample, productive Simpson clonality was calculated as the square root of Simpson's diversity index over productive rearrangements. This is the immuneACCESS table as TCRdb keeps it, with only in-frame sequences that have V and J called. A part of the clones is gone; compared with another copy, unresolved V genes explain less than half, and the rest is unexplained. The D gene and trimming were derived from the DNA, and the V and J assignments and clone size from that table. The table for this sample lists about 120,000 clones; around nine tenths of them were counted only once. 1.5% of the sample comes from the top ten.

The data were obtained in a study of blood T cell repertoires in COVID-19 (TCRdb year 2020). Study-wide context: Collaborator samples came from the United States, Italy and Spain and covered acute and convalescent phases of COVID-19. Where available, HLA class I and class II types were obtained from metadata supplied by the sample provider rather than from assay-based typing. The material from the prospective study consisted of cDNA or gDNA derived from T cells, B-cell-depleted T cells, or PBMCs. Samples came from the ongoing ImmuneRACE study (first 160 participants) plus 1,254 subjects from 6 global collaborators. The dataset comprised deeply sampled blood TCRbeta repertoires from subjects exposed to, actively infected with, or recovered from COVID-19. The repertoires were released in a freely available public database intended as a resource for research on the immune response to SARS-CoV-2. The sample metadata nearly always contained a de-identified subject ID, COVID-19 status, age in years and sex.

What the research found in general, with its limitations: The amount of clinical and demographic metadata varied by source and participant and was provided uncurated.

Whole blood was collected in K2EDTA tubes by collaborating institutions according to the institutions' own protocols. For TCRbeta analysis, collaborator samples were shipped as frozen whole blood, as isolated PBMCs, or as DNA extracted from either sample type. The TCR comes from a human donor in a cohort sampled during active COVID-19. This chain joins TRBV10-3 to TRBJ2-2; 7 nucleotides in the junction match TRBD1. Sequenced: peripheral blood. The sequence in DNA is TGTGCCATCAAGGGACAGCAAACGAACACCGGGGAGCTGTTTTTT. Its coded protein is CAIKGQQTNTGELFF.